Described below is a single T cell receptor beta chain sequence and its context. Its antigen has not been determined. The data were taken from a study of T cells expressing NK-cell markers (dated by TCRdb to 2018 to 2021). Describing the broader study: Under 10 donors provided sorted CD3+CD56+NKG2C+, CD3+CD56+NKG2C- and CD3+CD56-NKG2C+ T-cell subsets, whose TCR beta-chain repertoires were profiled. Among the eight sequenced donors, only one was HCMV-seronegative, while the other seven were HCMV-seropositive. Randomly selected healthy volunteers, three men and five women, were used as the eight sequenced donors. Sequencing of the libraries produced 2 x 150 bp reads on Illumina HiSeq 2000/2500, MiSeq or NextSeq. Beyond this particular receptor, the publication reports: Those dominant clonotypes were again the most abundant among CD3+CD56-NKG2C+ cells in a handful of donors, at about 28.3-65%. It remained unclear whether the expanded NKG2C-expressing T cell clones were specific for HCMV antigens. In over 5 donors, the dominant CD3+CD56+NKG2C+ clonotypes were among the top 10 CD8+ clonotypes and accounted for about 1.0-7.5% of CD8+ T cells.

TCRdb shows the sequencer as Illumina HiSeq 2000. The TCR beta cDNA libraries were made using 5'RACE template switching, a step that added both a universal primer site and unique molecular identifiers. cDNA synthesis was primed from the TCR beta constant segment and was followed by two successive PCR amplification steps. The authors processed their data as follows. MIGEC was used to demultiplex reads and group the reads by UMI, and MiTCR was used to assemble and quantify clonotypes. Only TCR cDNA sequences supported by at least two reads were kept to exclude erroneous sequences. Downstream repertoire analysis used the tcR package, and clonotypes were matched across fractions by CDR3 nucleotide sequence plus V segment. Antigen specificity was annotated against VDJdb with VDJmatch, allowing one amino acid substitution in CDR3. TCRdb reprocessed the raw reads; every CDR3 protein sequence is a single record, and DNA is not supplied. TCRdb's processing, not the authors', yielded these V and J calls. In this sample's table one finds around 100,000 distinct CDR3 sequences. The ten largest clonotypes hold about 18% of the sample.

To determine HCMV serostatus, a commercial ELISA kit was used to detect HCMV-specific IgG in serum. Peripheral blood mononuclear cells were isolated from blood by Ficoll density gradient centrifugation. Counted from cysteine to phenylalanine, this CDR3 has 14 amino acids. The DNA sequence is not available. From the germline V gene, CDR1 is SGHAT and CDR2 is FQNNGV. This TCR was recovered from a woman aged 18 to 75 in good health. The chain is encoded by TRBV11-2 joined to TRBJ1-1; TCRdb returns TRBD1, unconfirmable since there is no DNA. Material for sequencing was blood T cells: a sorted CD56 or NKG2C T cell subset, CD4+ or CD8+ T cells, or bulk PBMC T cells (not recorded which). The CDR3 region reads CASSYSAGDVEAFF.